The 9 T cell receptor beta chains below come from one sample, sequenced in a study of post-analysis software for immune sequencing data. Study-level points and caveats: Among roughly 5 TRBV segments more frequent in patients than controls were TRBV5-6, TRBV5-1 and TRBV20-1.

The antigens of these receptors remain unknown. Unique molecular identifiers featured in each of the TCR beta cDNA libraries. TCRdb reprocessed the PCR reads with MiXCR, giving one entry per CDR3 protein. The sample shows approximately 630,000 distinct CDR3 sequences, roughly three fifths of them seen only once. The sample taken for sequencing was blood. These receptors were obtained from a girl aged 2 to 10 with multiple sclerosis.

This clonotype turned up a few times. This chain joins TRBV6-6 and TRBJ2-5; D uncertain. Looked up from germline, CDR1 is MNHNY and CDR2 is SVGAGI (reference sequence). Trimming left V 0 bases short and J 5 bases short, with 7 bases between. This CDR3 comprises 13 residues. The CDR3 here is CASSYSIRETQYF. The DNA of the CDR3 is TGTGCCAGCAGTTACTCGATAAGGGAGACCCAGTACTTC.

This clonotype was recorded only once. This chain joins TRBV4-1 and TRBJ2-5; 13 nucleotides match TRBD2. The CDR3 runs 17 residues. Germline CDR1 is MGHRA and CDR2 is YSYEKL. J lost 3 bases, V lost 2 bases, and 6 bases had no gene match. The chain's CDR3 is CASSQSDGTSGKETQYF. The CDR3 region has the DNA TGCGCCAGCAGCCAAAGTGACGGGACTAGCGGGAAAGAGACCCAGTACTTC.

This clonotype is a singleton in its sample. The rearrangement uses TRBV2 and TRBJ2-5; D not certain. Germline loops: CDR1 SNHLY, CDR2 FYNNEI. V lost 8 bases and J 1 base, leaving 11 bases between the germline ends. CDR3 length: 13 residues. CDR3 protein: CASENRPQETQYF. The CDR3 bases are TGTGCCAGCGAGAACAGACCCCAAGAGACCCAGTACTTC.

The chain joins TRBV11-2 to TRBJ2-1; 10 bases agree with TRBD1. There are 12 residues in the CDR3. Trimming removed 10 bases from V and 9 bases from J; junction bases left unmatched: 6. Germline values: CDR1 SGHAT, CDR2 FQNNGV. The CDR3 DNA follows: TGTGCCACCAAGGGACAGGGGTCTGAGCAGTTCTTC. Translating gives CATKGQGSEQFF.

The V call is TRBV10-3, the J call TRBJ2-1, with a weak D call TRBD2 (5 bases). Per germline, CDR1 ENHRY and CDR2 SYGVKD. The CDR3 sequence is 16 residues long. With 0 bases removed from V and 4 bases from J, the gap between germline ends came to 13 bases. The CDR3 here is CAISESSGLGYNEQFF. The CDR3 DNA reads TGTGCCATCAGTGAGTCATCGGGATTGGGGTACAATGAGCAGTTCTTC.

The chain carries TRBV7-9 and TRBJ1-1; perhaps TRBD1 as D (6 bases). The CDR3 covers 15 residues. V lost 1 base and J 5 bases, leaving 14 bases between the germline ends. Looked up from germline, CDR1 is SEHNR and CDR2 is FQNEAQ (reference sequence). CDR3 nucleotide sequence: TGTGCCAGCAGCTTAGGGGCTGGAGGGGGAACTGAAGCTTTCTTT. Translation gives CASSLGAGGGTEAFF.

The J gene is TRBJ2-4, the V gene TRBV25-1, with D perhaps TRBD2 (6 bases). Trimming shortened V by 2 bases and J by 0 bases, and 17 bases separated the two germline ends. The CDR3 totals 18 residues. CDR1 is MGHDK and CDR2 is SYGVNS in the germline V gene. The CDR3 DNA reads TGTGCCAGCAGTGAACTAGCGCAACCCATTATAGCCAAAAACATTCAGTACTTC. Translating gives CASSELAQPIIAKNIQYF.

In this sample, this clonotype turned up a few times. The chain combines TRBV24-1 with TRBJ2-1; D is possibly TRBD1 or TRBD2 (6 bases each). The length of the CDR3 is 16 residues. Germline V gene lookup returns CDR1 KGHDR and CDR2 SFDVKD. V lost 4 bases and J 8 bases, leaving 20 bases between the germline ends. The CDR3 nucleotides read TGTGCCACCAGTGACTCCCTAAAAACGGGGGCAGATGAGCAGTTCTTC. This codes for CATSDSLKTGADEQFF.

For this clonotype: A junction boundary mismatches the germline segment, possibly from a read error. The V and J genes are TRBV20-1 and TRBJ2-5, with D possibly matching TRBD1 (7 bases). CDR3 size: 18 residues. In germline, CDR1 is DFQATT, CDR2 SNEGSKA (reference sequence). In nucleotides, the CDR3 is TGCAGTACTAGTGGAGGGGGCGACCCAAATGGCGTCCAAGAGACCCAGTACTTC. Translation: CSTSGGGDPNGVQETQYF.